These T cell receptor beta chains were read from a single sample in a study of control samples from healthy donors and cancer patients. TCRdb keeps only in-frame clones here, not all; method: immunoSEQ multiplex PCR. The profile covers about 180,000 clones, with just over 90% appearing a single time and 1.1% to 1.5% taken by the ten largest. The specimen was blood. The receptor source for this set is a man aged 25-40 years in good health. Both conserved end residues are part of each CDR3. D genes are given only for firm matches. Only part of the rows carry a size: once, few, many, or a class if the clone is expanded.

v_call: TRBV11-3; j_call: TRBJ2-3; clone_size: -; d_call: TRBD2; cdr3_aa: CASSPRGAGTSTDTQYF; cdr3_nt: TGTGCCAGCAGCCCCCGAGGAGCGGGGACTAGCACAGATACGCAGTATTTT
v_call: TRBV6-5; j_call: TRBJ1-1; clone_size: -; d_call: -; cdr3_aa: CASRRNTEAFF; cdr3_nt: TGTGCCAGCAGACGAAACACTGAAGCTTTCTTT
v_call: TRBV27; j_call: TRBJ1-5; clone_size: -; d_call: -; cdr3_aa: CASSLGKRQPQHF; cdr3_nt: TGTGCCAGCAGTTTAGGGAAACGTCAGCCCCAGCATTTT
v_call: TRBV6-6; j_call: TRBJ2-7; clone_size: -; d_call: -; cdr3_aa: CASSYSTGYEQYF; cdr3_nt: TGTGCCAGCAGTTACTCGACGGGTTACGAGCAGTACTTC
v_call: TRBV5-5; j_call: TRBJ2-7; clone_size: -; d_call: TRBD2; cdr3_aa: CASSLASGSWYEQYF; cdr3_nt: TGTGCCAGCAGCTTAGCAAGCGGGAGTTGGTACGAGCAGTACTTC
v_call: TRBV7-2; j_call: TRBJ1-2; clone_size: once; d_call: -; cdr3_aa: CASSLFINYGYTF; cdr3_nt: TGTGCCAGCAGCTTATTTATTAACTATGGCTACACCTTC
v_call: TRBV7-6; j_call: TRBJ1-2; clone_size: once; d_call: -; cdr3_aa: CASSLVSGVSYGYTF; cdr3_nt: TGTGCCAGCAGCTTAGTATCCGGTGTATCCTATGGCTACACCTTC
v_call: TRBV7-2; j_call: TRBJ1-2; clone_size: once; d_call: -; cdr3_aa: CASSLEWGNYGYTF; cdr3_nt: TGTGCCAGCAGCTTAGAGTGGGGGAACTATGGCTACACCTTC
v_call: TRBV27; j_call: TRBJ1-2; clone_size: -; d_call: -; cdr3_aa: CASSPGPYGYTF; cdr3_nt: TGTGCCAGCAGTCCAGGACCATATGGCTACACCTTC
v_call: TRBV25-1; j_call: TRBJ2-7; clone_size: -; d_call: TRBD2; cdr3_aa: CASSSSSGYEQYF; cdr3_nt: TGTGCCAGCAGCTCTTCTAGCGGTTACGAGCAGTACTTC
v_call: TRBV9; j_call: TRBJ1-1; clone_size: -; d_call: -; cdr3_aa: CASSATGGQTEAFF; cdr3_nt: TGTGCCAGCAGCGCGACGGGGGGGCAGACTGAAGCTTTCTTT
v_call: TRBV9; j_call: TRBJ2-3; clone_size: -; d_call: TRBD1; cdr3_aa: CASSTGQGGPDTQYF; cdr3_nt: TGTGCCAGCAGCACCGGACAGGGTGGCCCAGATACGCAGTATTTT
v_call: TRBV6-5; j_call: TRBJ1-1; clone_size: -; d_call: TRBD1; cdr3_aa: CASSFGQVNTEAFF; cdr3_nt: TGTGCCAGCAGTTTTGGACAGGTGAACACTGAAGCTTTCTTT
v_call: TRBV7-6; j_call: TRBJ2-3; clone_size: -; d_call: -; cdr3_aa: CASSQVTDTQYF; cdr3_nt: TGTGCCAGCAGCCAGGTGACAGATACGCAGTATTTT
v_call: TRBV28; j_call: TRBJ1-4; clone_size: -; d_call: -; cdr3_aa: CASSSGDEKLFF; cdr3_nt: TGTGCCAGCAGTTCGGGGGATGAAAAACTGTTTTTT
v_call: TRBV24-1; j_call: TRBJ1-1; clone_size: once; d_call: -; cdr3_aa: CATSDSTRGGNTEAFF; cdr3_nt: TGTGCCACCAGTGATTCGACTCGGGGGGGGAACACTGAAGCTTTCTTT
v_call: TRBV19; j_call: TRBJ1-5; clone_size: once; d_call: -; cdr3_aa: CASSQKYSNQPQHF; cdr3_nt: TGTGCCAGTAGCCAAAAATATAGCAATCAGCCCCAGCATTTT
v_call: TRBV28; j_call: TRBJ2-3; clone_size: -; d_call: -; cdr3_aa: CASTAWDTQYF; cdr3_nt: TGTGCCAGCACTGCGTGGGATACGCAGTATTTT
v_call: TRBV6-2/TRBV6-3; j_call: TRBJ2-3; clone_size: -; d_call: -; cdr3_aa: CASSYGWATTDTQYF; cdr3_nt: TGTGCCAGCAGTTATGGGTGGGCAACCACAGATACGCAGTATTTT
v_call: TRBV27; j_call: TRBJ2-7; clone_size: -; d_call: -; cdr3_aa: CASSRGTEQYF; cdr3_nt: TGTGCCAGCAGCCGAGGGACAGAGCAGTACTTC
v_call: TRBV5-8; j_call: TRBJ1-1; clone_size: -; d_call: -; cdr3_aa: CASSFRGRMNTEAFF; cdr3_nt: TGTGCCAGCAGCTTTAGGGGACGTATGAACACTGAAGCTTTCTTT
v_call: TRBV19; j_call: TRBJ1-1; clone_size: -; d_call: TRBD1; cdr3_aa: CASSGTGLRADSEAFF; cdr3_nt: TGTGCCAGTAGTGGGACAGGGCTCCGGGCTGATTCTGAAGCTTTCTTT
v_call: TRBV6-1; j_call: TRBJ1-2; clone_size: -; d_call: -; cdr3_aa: CASSEGRGMDGYTF; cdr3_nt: TGTGCCAGCAGTGAAGGGAGGGGAATGGATGGCTACACCTTC
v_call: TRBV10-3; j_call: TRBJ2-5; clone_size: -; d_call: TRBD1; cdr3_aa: CAISEGTGGETQYF; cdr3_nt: TGTGCCATCAGTGAGGGGACAGGGGGAGAGACCCAGTACTTC
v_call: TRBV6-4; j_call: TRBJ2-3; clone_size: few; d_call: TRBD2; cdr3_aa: CASSLNSGLAQYF; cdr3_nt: TGTGCCAGCAGTCTAAATAGCGGGCTGGCGCAGTATTTT
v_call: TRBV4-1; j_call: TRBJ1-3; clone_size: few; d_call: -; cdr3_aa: CASSQAFFGNTIYF; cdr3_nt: TGCGCCAGCAGCCAAGCCTTCTTTGGAAACACCATATATTTT